This TCR beta chain was sequenced during a study of a mutant IDH1 vaccine in newly diagnosed glioma. Study-level background: Patients were given eight vaccinations, scheduled in weeks 1, 3, 5, 7, 11, 15, 19 and 23. Onset of vaccination occurred 4-6 weeks following radiotherapy alone, or with temozolomide cycles. Treated patients showed a male proportion of approximately 62%, a female proportion of about 40%, and a mean age of around 40 years.

As to time point: week 5, during vaccination. Every single dose of the vaccine, 300 ug of mutant IDH1 20-mer peptide, came with topical imiquimod. The donors' diagnosis was new WHO grade 3 or 4 astrocytoma that was IDH1-mutant and ATRX-lost. Assay used: immunoSEQ multiplex PCR; TCRdb lists only in-frame clones, some missing. In the table there are nearly 55,000 clones, approximately 81% of which are singletons. This CDR3 region has 14 residues. Trimming cost V 2 bases and J 1 base, with 8 bases left between them. CDR1 is MNHNS, CDR2 SASEGT, per germline. Note on this clone: Its specificity is not known.

V is TRBV6-1 and J is TRBJ1-1; D gene unclear. The specimen was PBMCs, collected from a glioma patient whose treatment included an IDH1 peptide vaccine. The TCR comes from a man aged 25-45 years with glioma. CDR3 protein: CASSENLGNTEAFF. The CDR3 coding sequence is TGTGCCAGCAGTGAAAACTTGGGGAACACTGAAGCTTTCTTT.